In this sample, the clone carrying this TCR beta chain turned up once. Its antigen is still unknown. This record comes from a study of T-cell memory formation after mild COVID-19. Overall study context: Among the donors, TCR clusters were largely specific to each donor. Study-wide results and limits: Chiefly within CM and EM were the contracting CD4+ clones; CD8+ ones were within EMRA.

Germline-derived CDR1 and CDR2 are MNHEY and SVGAGI. V lost 4 bases, J lost 0 bases, and 4 bases stayed unmatched. The length of the CDR3 is 15 residues. With constant-segment primers, 5'RACE yielded cDNA libraries of TCR alpha and TCR beta that carried sample barcodes and UMIs. TCRdb re-called the 5' RACE reads with MiXCR, one entry per CDR3 protein. Counted here are around 320,000 distinct CDR3 sequences, approximately 20% occurring once; the ten biggest clones make up roughly 21%. Sequencing was carried out using PBMCs or a T cell subset sorted from them (not recorded which). The receptor comes from a man aged 18 to 30 who had mild COVID-19 (a few samples of this study predate the infection). Cell type and time point are not known. This chain links TRBV6-5 with TRBJ2-3, with 7 positions matching TRBD1. The CDR3 spells CASSSPDRSTDTQYF. The CDR3 DNA is TGTGCCAGCAGTTCTCCGGACAGGAGCACAGATACGCAGTATTTT.